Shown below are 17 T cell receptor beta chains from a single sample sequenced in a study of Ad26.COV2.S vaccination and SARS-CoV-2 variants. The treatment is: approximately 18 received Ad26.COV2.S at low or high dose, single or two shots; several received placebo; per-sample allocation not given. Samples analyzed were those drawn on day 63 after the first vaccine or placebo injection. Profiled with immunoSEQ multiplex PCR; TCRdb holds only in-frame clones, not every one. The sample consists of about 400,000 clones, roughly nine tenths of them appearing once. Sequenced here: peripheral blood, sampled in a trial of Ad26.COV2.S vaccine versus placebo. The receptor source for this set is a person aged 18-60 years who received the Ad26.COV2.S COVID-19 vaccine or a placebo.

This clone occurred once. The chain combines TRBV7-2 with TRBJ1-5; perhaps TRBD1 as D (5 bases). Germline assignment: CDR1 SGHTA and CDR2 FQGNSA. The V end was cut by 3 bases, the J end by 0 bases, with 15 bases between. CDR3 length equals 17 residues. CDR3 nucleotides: TGTGCCAGCAGCTTTTCAGGGCTAACTTATAGCAATCAGCCCCAGCATTTT. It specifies CASSFSGLTYSNQPQHF.

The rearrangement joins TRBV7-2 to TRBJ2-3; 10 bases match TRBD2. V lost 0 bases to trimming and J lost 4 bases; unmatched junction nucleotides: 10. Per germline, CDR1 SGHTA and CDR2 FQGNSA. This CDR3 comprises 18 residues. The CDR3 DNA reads TGTGCCAGCAGCTTAGCCCCTGCCAGCGGGGGGGCATCAGATACGCAGTATTTT. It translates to CASSLAPASGGASDTQYF.

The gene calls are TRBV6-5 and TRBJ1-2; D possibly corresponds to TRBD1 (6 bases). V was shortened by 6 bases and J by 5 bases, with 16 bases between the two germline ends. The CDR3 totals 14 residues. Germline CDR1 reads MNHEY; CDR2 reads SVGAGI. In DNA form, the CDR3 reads TGTGCCAGCAGGAGAGGGGGTGTCGATTATGGCTACACCTTC. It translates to CASRRGGVDYGYTF.

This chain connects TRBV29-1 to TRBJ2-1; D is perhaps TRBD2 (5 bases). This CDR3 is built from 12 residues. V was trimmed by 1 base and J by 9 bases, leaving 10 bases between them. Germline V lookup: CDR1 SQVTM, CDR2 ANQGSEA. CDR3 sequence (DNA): TGCAGCGTTGAAGTGTCGGGGAGTGAGCAGTTCTTC. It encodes CSVEVSGSEQFF.

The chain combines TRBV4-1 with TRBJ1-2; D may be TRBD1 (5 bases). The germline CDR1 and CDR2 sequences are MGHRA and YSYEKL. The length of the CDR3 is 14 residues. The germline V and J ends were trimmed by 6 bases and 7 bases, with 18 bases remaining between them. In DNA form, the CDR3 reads TGCGCCAGCAGAAACGCCCCAGGGTCGGGTGGCTACACCTTC. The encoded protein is CASRNAPGSGGYTF.

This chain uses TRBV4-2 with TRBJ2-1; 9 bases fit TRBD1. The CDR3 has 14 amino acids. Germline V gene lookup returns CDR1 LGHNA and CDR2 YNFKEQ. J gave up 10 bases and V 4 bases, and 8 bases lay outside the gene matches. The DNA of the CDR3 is TGTGCCAGCAGCCCACAGGGGGCCGGGGTCGAGCAGTTCTTC. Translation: CASSPQGAGVEQFF.

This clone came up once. CDR3 in amino acids: CASSQVYGGLGGYTF. Written as DNA, the CDR3 is TGTGCCAGCAGCCAGGTTTACGGGGGGCTGGGTGGCTACACCTTC. The rearrangement joins TRBV3-1 (or the pseudogene TRBV3-2) to TRBJ1-2; maybe TRBD1 (6 bases). This CDR3 is built from 15 residues. V was pared by 3 bases and J by 7 bases, with 18 bases between. Germline V lookup: CDR1 LGHDT, CDR2 YNNKEL (reference sequence).

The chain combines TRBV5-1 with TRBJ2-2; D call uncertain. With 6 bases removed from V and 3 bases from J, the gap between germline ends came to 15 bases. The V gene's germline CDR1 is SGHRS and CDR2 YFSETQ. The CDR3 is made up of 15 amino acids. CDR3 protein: CASTVMAGDTGELFF. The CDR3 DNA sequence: TGCGCCAGCACAGTGATGGCTGGGGACACCGGGGAGCTGTTTTTT.

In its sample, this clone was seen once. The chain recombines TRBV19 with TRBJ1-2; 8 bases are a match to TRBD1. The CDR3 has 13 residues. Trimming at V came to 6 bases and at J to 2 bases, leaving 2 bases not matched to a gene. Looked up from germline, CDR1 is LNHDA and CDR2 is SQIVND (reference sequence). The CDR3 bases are TGTGCCAGTAGCTGGACAGGGAACTATGGCTACACCTTC. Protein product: CASSWTGNYGYTF.

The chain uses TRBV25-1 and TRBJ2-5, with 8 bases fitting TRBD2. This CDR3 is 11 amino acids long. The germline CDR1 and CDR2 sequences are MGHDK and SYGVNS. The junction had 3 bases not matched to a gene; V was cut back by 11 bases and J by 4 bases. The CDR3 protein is CAAGGLETQYF. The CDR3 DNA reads TGTGCCGCGGGGGGATTAGAGACCCAGTACTTC.

The CDR3 loop is CASSPRQAEKLFF. The DNA of the CDR3 is TGCGCCAGCAGCCCCCGACAGGCAGAAAAACTGTTTTTT. This chain links TRBV4-1 with TRBJ1-4, with TRBD1 as a possible D gene (6 bases). CDR3 length: 13 amino acids. Germline V gene data show CDR1 as MGHRA and CDR2 as YSYEKL. V was shortened by 4 bases and J by 8 bases, with 11 bases between the two germline ends.

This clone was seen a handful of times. The CDR3 loop reads CSAMTINEQFF. The CDR3, as DNA: TGCAGTGCTATGACTATCAATGAGCAGTTCTTC. The chain couples TRBV20-1 to TRBJ2-1; a weak D match, TRBD2 (5 bases). CDR3 length equals 11 residues. CDR1 and CDR2 (germline): DFQATT, SNEGSKA (reference sequence). The V end lost 4 bases, the J end lost 6 bases, and 7 bases lay between the germline ends.

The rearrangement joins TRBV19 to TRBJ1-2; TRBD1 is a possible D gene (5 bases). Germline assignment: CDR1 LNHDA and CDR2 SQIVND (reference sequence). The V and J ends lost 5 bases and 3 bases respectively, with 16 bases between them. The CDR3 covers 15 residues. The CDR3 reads CASSFYPGRDYGYTF. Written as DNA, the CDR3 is TGTGCCAGTAGTTTTTATCCGGGACGCGACTATGGCTACACCTTC.

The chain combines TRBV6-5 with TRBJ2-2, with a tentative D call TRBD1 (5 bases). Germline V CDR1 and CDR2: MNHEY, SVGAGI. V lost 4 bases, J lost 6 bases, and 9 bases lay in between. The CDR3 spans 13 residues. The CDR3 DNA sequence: TGTGCCAGCAGTTTATTGGGGCCCGGGGAGCTGTTTTTT. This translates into CASSLLGPGELFF.

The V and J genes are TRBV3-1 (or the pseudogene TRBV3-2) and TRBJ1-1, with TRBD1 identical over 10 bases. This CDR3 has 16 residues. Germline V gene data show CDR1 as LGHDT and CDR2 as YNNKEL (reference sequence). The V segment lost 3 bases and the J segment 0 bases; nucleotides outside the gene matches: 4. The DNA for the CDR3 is TGTGCCAGCAGCCAGACAGGGGGCTTCATGAACACTGAAGCTTTCTTT. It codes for CASSQTGGFMNTEAFF.

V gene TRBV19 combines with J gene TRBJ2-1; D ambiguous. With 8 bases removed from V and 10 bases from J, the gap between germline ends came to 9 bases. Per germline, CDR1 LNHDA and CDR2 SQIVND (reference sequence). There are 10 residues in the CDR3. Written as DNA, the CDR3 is TGTGCCAGTTCCGGGCGGGAGCAGTTCTTC. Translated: CASSGREQFF.

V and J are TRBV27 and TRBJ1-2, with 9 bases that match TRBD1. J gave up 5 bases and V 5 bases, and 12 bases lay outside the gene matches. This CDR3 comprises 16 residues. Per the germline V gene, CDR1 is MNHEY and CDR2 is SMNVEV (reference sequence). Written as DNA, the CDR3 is TGTGCCAGCAGTCCGTCCCTAGATGACAGGGGGTATGGCTACACCTTC. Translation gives CASSPSLDDRGYGYTF.